The 7 T cell receptor beta chains below were found in one sample sequenced in a study of yellow fever vaccine responses in identical twins. MiXCR, run by TCRdb on the RT-PCR reads, gives a single entry per CDR3 protein. The sample includes around 15,000 distinct CDR3 sequences, approximately 82% of them seen just once. The starting material was T cells from blood (PBMCs), unsorted or a sorted subset (not recorded which), obtained before or after yellow fever vaccination (not recorded which). All receptors come from a woman younger than 35 who received the yellow fever vaccine.

The V call is TRBV24-1, the J call TRBJ2-5; D not certain. This CDR3 is built from 11 residues. V lost 1 base and J 13 bases, leaving 9 bases between the germline ends. From germline, CDR1 is KGHDR and CDR2 SFDVKD. The chain's CDR3 is CATSDLLRSYF. In nucleotides, the CDR3 is TGTGCCACCAGTGATTTACTACGATCGTACTTC.

The V and J genes are TRBV10-3 and TRBJ2-7; the D call may be TRBD1 or TRBD2 (7 bases each). The CDR3 spans 16 residues. Looked up from germline, CDR1 is ENHRY and CDR2 is SYGVKD. The germline V and J ends were trimmed by 0 bases and 2 bases, with 14 bases remaining between them. The chain's CDR3 is CAISESNQGGTYEQYF. Written as DNA, the CDR3 is TGTGCCATCAGTGAGTCGAATCAGGGGGGGACCTACGAGCAGTACTTC.

This clonotype was observed once. The chain recombines TRBV11-3 with TRBJ2-1; a possible D gene is TRBD1 (6 bases). The CDR3 is 16 amino acids. V lost 3 bases, J lost 3 bases, and 15 bases lay in between. From germline, CDR1 is SGHNT and CDR2 YENEEA. CDR3 coding DNA: TGTGCCAGCAGCTTTACAGGGTCGGCTAGCTACAATGAGCAGTTCTTC. This encodes CASSFTGSASYNEQFF.

This clonotype was counted between two and nine times. This chain links TRBV4-2 with TRBJ2-7; D remains unclear. Germline CDR1 and CDR2: LGHNA and YNFKEQ. The CDR3 runs 15 residues. Trimming left V 0 bases short and J 4 bases short, with 13 bases between. The CDR3 loop reads CASSQEDPPLYEQYF. The CDR3 DNA follows: TGTGCCAGCAGCCAAGAGGACCCCCCCCTATACGAGCAGTACTTC.

A remark on this clonotype: The junction departs from germline at one end; a sequencing error may be responsible. This chain uses TRBV20-1 with TRBJ2-5; D call uncertain. Germline CDR1 is DFQATT and CDR2 is SNEGSKA (reference sequence). CDR3 size: 12 residues. The DNA for the CDR3 is TGCAGTGCTAGAATAGCCGACAAGGGATATTGCTTC. Its translation is CSARIADKGYCF.

CDR3 residues: CASSLEVADTQYF. DNA of the CDR3: TGTGCCAGCAGCTTAGAGGTAGCAGATACGCAGTATTTT. The J gene is TRBJ2-3, the V gene TRBV7-9; no definite D call. The CDR3 loop spans 13 amino acids. Germline-derived CDR1 and CDR2 are SEHNR and FQNEAQ (reference sequence). V shed 1 base and J shed 4 bases, with 6 bases lying between them.

This clonotype was detected once. V gene TRBV20-1 combines with J gene TRBJ2-5, with 12 bases aligning to TRBD2. Germline V lookup: CDR1 DFQATT, CDR2 SNEGSKA (reference sequence). V was pared by 3 bases and J by 5 bases, with 7 bases of the junction left unmatched. The CDR3 loop spans 15 amino acids. The DNA of the CDR3 is TGCAGTGCTAGGCGACTAGCGGGGGAATTGGAGACCCAGTACTTC. Translating it yields CSARRLAGELETQYF.